This is a list of T cell receptor beta chains from one sample in a study of T-cell memory formation after mild COVID-19. MiXCR, run by TCRdb on the 5' RACE reads, gives a single entry per CDR3 protein. The data show fewer than 75,000 distinct CDR3 sequences, more than 10% seen once. Sequenced: PBMCs or a T cell subset sorted from them (not recorded which). The receptors shown here come from a young man who had mild COVID-19 (a few samples of this study predate the infection). Cell type and time point are not known. Each CDR3 is given with its conserved first and last residue. Fields, in order: J gene, CDR3 length, V gene, CDR3 protein.

>TRBJ2-1|13|TRBV4-3
CASSQGIYNEQFF
>TRBJ1-1|14|TRBV7-2
CASSVDGENTEAFF
>TRBJ2-3|14|TRBV7-2
CASSPTTSTDTQYF
>TRBJ1-5|17|TRBV30
CAWSRGTGGYSNQPQHF
>TRBJ1-1|13|TRBV30
CAWSVTQHTEAFF
>TRBJ2-1|16|TRBV7-2
CASSLVRLAVYNEQFF
>TRBJ1-3|14|TRBV7-9
CASSPGTSGNTIYF
>TRBJ2-3|15|TRBV2
CASSARAGESDTQYF
>TRBJ1-2|13|TRBV20-1
CSAPRDFGAGYTF
>TRBJ2-3|13|TRBV20-1
CSAREARTDTQYF
>TRBJ2-5|16|TRBV4-2
CASSQTSGGVQETQYF
>TRBJ2-3|15|TRBV4-2
CASSRGSYATDTQYF
>TRBJ2-7|13|TRBV2
CASRSRPPLAELF
>TRBJ2-3|13|TRBV24-1
CATSDPPRDTQYF
>TRBJ2-5|16|TRBV5-1
CASSFSTGTGEETQYF
>TRBJ2-3|13|TRBV29-1
CSVGTANTDTQYF
>TRBJ1-4|15|TRBV5-4
CASSSYRDGNEKLFF
>TRBJ1-5|15|TRBV4-3
CASSQETAPNQPQHF
>TRBJ2-1|15|TRBV11-2
CASSSETERGNEQFF
>TRBJ1-2|12|TRBV4-1
CASSQIGFGYTF
>TRBJ1-2|14|TRBV10-3
CAISEIQGVYGYTF
>TRBJ1-5|13|TRBV7-9
CASSSGWELAQHF
>TRBJ2-7|15|TRBV6-5
CASSYRQTAGVEQYF
>TRBJ2-1|17|TRBV15
CATSRPPSGVNYNEQFF
>TRBJ2-1|17|TRBV5-1
CASSLTTGKVSYNEQFF
>TRBJ1-1|14|TRBV12-3/TRBV12-4
CASTVRTGSTEAFF
>TRBJ2-5|15|TRBV20-1
CSARRLAGDQETQYF
>TRBJ1-6|12|TRBV7-2
CASSLDNSPLHF
>TRBJ2-1|12|TRBV2
CASNQGGNEQFF
>TRBJ1-2|16|TRBV7-8
CASSLGNWAGEDGYTF
>TRBJ2-5|14|TRBV5-1
CASSLVEGAETQYF
>TRBJ1-1|13|TRBV29-1
CSVVGGRGTEAFF
>TRBJ2-1|15|TRBV7-3
CASSVSSGLYNEQFF
>TRBJ2-7|13|TRBV6-2/TRBV6-3
CASSPGGFYEQYF
>TRBJ2-2|15|TRBV11-3
CASSWTGLRSGELFF
>TRBJ2-1|15|TRBV5-6
CASSRTSGGAWEQFF
>TRBJ2-5|13|TRBV5-1
CASSLSVQETQYF
>TRBJ1-2|13|TRBV29-1
CSVGGGASYGYTF
>TRBJ1-4|12|TRBV6-6
CASSQTAEKLFF
>TRBJ1-5|17|TRBV4-1
CASSHPKHRGSNQPQHF
>TRBJ2-5|14|TRBV20-1
CSATGTLNGETQYF
>TRBJ2-1|18|TRBV20-1
CSARDARRGGATEGEQFF
>TRBJ2-6|12|TRBV6-2/TRBV6-3
CASGTGANVLTF
>TRBJ2-3|16|TRBV11-2
CASSLETSTSTDTQYF
>TRBJ2-1|12|TRBV7-3
CASSLSGGQQFF
>TRBJ2-7|14|TRBV20-1
CSASPRTGGYEQYF
>TRBJ2-1|15|TRBV5-1
CASSFSGTGNNEQFF
>TRBJ2-5|12|TRBV5-6
CASSPGLAGIYF
>TRBJ2-3|15|TRBV4-3
CASSQGQGGADTQYF
>TRBJ1-6|16|TRBV12-2
CASRLVGLRTGITLHF
>TRBJ2-3|14|TRBV6-4
CASSAETFTDTQYF